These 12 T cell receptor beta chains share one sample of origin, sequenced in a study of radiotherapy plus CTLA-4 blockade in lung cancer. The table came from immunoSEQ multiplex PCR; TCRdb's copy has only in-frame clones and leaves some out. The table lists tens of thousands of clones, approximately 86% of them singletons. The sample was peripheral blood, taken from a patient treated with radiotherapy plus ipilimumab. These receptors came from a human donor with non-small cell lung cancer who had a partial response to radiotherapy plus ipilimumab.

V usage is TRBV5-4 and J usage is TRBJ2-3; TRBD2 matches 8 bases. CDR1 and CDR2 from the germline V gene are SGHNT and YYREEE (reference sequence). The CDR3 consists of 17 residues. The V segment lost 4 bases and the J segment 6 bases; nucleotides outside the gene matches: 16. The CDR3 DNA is TGTGCCAGCAGCACCGCTTTTGCGGGAGGTGGTGGGGATACGCAGTATTTT. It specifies CASSTAFAGGGGDTQYF. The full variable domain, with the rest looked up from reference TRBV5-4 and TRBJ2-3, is ETGVTQSPTHLIKTRGQQVTLRCSSQSGHNTVSWYQQALGQGPQFIFQYYREEENGRGNFPPRFSGLQFPNYSSELNVNALELDDSALYLCASSTAFAGGGGDTQYFGPGTRLTVL.

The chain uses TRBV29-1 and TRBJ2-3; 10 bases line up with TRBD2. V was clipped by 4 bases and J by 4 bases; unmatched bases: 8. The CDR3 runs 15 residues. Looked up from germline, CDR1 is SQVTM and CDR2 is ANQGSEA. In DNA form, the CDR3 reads TGCAGCGTTGTGAACCTAGCGGGAGTTGCAGATACGCAGTATTTT. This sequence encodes CSVVNLAGVADTQYF.

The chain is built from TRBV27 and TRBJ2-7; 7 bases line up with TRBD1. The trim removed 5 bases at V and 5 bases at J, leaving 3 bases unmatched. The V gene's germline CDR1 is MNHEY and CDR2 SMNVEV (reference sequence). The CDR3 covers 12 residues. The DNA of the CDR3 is TGTGCCAGCAGTCACAGGGGTCACGAGCAGTACGTC. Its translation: CASSHRGHEQYV.

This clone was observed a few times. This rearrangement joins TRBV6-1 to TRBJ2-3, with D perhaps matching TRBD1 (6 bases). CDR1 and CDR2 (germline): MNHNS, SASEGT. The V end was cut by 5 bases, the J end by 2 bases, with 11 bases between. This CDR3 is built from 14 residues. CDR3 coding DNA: TGTGCCAGCAGTTCCAGGGGCGACACAGATACGCAGTATTTT. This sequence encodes CASSSRGDTDTQYF.

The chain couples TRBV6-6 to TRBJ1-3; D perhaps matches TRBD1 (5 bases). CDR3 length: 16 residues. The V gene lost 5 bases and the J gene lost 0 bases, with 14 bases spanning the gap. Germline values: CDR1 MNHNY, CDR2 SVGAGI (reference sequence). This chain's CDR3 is CASSPPDSYSGNTIYF. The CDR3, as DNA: TGTGCCAGCAGTCCACCAGACAGTTACTCTGGAAACACCATATATTTT.

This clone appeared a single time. The CDR3 region has the DNA TGTGCCAGACGGAGTAGATCCTACAATGAGCAGTTCTTC. Amino acid sequence: CARRSRSYNEQFF. This sequence joins TRBV2 and TRBJ2-1; D is ambiguous. Germline-derived CDR1 and CDR2 are SNHLY and FYNNEI. With 9 bases removed from V and 1 base from J, the gap between germline ends came to 10 bases. This CDR3 contains 13 residues.

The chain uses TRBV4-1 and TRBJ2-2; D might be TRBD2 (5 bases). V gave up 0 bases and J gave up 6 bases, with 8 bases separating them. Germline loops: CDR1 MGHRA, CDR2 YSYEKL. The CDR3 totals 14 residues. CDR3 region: CASSQDRAAGELFF. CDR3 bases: TGCGCCAGCAGCCAAGATCGAGCGGCCGGGGAGCTGTTTTTT.

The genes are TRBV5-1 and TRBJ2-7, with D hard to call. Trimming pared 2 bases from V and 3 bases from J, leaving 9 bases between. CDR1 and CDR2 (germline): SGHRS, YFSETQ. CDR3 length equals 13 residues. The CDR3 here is CASSLGGDYEQYF. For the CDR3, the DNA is TGCGCCAGCAGCTTAGGCGGCGACTACGAGCAGTACTTC.

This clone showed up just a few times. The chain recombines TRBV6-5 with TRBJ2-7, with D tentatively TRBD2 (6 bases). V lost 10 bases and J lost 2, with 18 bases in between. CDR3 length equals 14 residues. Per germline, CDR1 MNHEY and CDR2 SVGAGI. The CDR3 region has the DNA TGTGCCACCACCATCGGCGGGGCAGCCTACGAGCAGTACGTC. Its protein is CATTIGGAAYEQYV.

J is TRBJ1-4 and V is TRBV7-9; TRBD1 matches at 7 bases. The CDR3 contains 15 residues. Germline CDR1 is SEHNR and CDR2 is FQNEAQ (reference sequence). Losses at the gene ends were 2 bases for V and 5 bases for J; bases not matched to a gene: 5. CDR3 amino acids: CASSLRAGGNEKLFF. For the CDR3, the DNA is TGTGCCAGCAGCTTAAGGGCAGGGGGGAATGAAAAACTGTTTTTT. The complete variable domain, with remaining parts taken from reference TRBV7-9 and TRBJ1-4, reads DTGVSQNPRHKITKRGQNVTFRCDPISEHNRLYWYRQTLGQGPEFLTYFQNEAQLEKSRLLSDRFSAERPKGSFSTLEIQRTEQGDSAMYLCASSLRAGGNEKLFFGSGTQLSVL.

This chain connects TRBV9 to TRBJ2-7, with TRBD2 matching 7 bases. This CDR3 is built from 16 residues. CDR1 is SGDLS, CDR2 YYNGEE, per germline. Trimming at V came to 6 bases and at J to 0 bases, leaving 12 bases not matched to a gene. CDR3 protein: CASISRTREFSYEQYV. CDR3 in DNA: TGTGCCAGCATCTCTAGGACGCGGGAGTTCTCCTACGAGCAGTACGTC.

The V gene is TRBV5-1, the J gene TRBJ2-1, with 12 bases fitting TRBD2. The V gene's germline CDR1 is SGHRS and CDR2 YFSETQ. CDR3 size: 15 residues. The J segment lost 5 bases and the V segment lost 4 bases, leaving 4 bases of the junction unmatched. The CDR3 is CASSPRLAGDNEQFF. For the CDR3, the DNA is TGCGCCAGCAGCCCCAGACTAGCGGGAGACAATGAGCAGTTCTTC.